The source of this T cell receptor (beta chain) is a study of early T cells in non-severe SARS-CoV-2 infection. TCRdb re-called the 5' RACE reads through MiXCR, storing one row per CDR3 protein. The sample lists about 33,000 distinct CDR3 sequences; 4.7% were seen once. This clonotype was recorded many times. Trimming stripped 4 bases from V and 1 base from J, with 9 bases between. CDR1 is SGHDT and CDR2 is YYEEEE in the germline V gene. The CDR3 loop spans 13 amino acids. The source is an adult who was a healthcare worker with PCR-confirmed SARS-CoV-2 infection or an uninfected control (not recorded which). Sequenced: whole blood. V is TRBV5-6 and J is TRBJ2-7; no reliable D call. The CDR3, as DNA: TGTGCCAGCAGCCCGGAGTCTTCCTACGAGCAGTACTTC. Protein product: CASSPESSYEQYF.